These T cell receptor beta chains were read from a single sample in a study of blood T cell repertoires in COVID-19. The assay was immunoSEQ multiplex PCR, and TCRdb's table has in-frame clones only and misses some. The top ten clones hold roughly 0.69% of a sample with about 210,000 clones, 88% of them seen once. The sample comprised peripheral blood. The receptors were sampled from a man aged 35 to 55 with acute or convalescent COVID-19. Each CDR3 is given with its conserved first and last residue. The D gene is left open where the match is weak. Clone size is not always given. Where it is, it says once, few, many or a class for expanded clones.

v_call: TRBV6-5
j_call: TRBJ1-1
clone_size: -
d_call: TRBD1
cdr3_aa: CASRTGTGVEAFF
cdr3_nt: TGTGCCAGCAGGACCGGGACAGGGGTTGAAGCTTTCTTT

v_call: TRBV28
j_call: TRBJ2-3
clone_size: once
d_call: -
cdr3_aa: CASSFGRAGDTQYF
cdr3_nt: TGTGCCAGCAGTTTTGGAAGGGCGGGAGATACGCAGTATTTT

v_call: TRBV19
j_call: TRBJ2-7
clone_size: -
d_call: TRBD1
cdr3_aa: CASSIGQGTRYEQYF
cdr3_nt: TGTGCCAGTAGTATCGGACAGGGCACGAGGTACGAGCAGTACTTC

v_call: TRBV27
j_call: TRBJ1-1
clone_size: -
d_call: -
cdr3_aa: CASSLRASWAGMNTEAFF
cdr3_nt: TGTGCCAGCAGTTTAAGGGCGTCATGGGCAGGGATGAACACTGAAGCTTTCTTT

v_call: TRBV29-1
j_call: TRBJ1-1
clone_size: -
d_call: TRBD1
cdr3_aa: CSVLTNRGEAFF
cdr3_nt: TGCAGCGTTCTCACTAACAGGGGTGAAGCTTTCTTT

v_call: TRBV5-1
j_call: TRBJ1-1
clone_size: -
d_call: -
cdr3_aa: CASSWVENQVDTEAFF
cdr3_nt: TGCGCCAGCAGCTGGGTTGAAAATCAGGTGGACACTGAAGCTTTCTTT

v_call: TRBV29-1
j_call: TRBJ1-1
clone_size: -
d_call: -
cdr3_aa: CSVEGHMNTEAFF
cdr3_nt: TGCAGCGTTGAGGGCCACATGAACACTGAAGCTTTCTTT

v_call: TRBV6-2/TRBV6-3
j_call: TRBJ2-1
clone_size: -
d_call: -
cdr3_aa: CASSYSGVAYNEQFF
cdr3_nt: TGTGCCAGCAGTTACTCAGGGGTGGCCTACAATGAGCAGTTCTTC

v_call: TRBV28
j_call: TRBJ1-5
clone_size: -
d_call: TRBD1
cdr3_aa: CASSRRGQGEGQPQHF
cdr3_nt: TGTGCCAGCAGTCGCAGGGGGCAGGGGGAGGGTCAGCCCCAGCATTTT

v_call: TRBV27
j_call: TRBJ2-7
clone_size: -
d_call: TRBD2
cdr3_aa: CASSFSGRAYEQYF
cdr3_nt: TGTGCCAGCAGTTTTAGCGGGAGGGCCTACGAGCAGTACTTC

v_call: TRBV7-8
j_call: TRBJ2-7
clone_size: -
d_call: -
cdr3_aa: CASSFDRTYEQYF
cdr3_nt: TGTGCCAGCAGCTTTGACAGGACCTACGAGCAGTACTTC

v_call: TRBV28
j_call: TRBJ2-5
clone_size: -
d_call: TRBD2
cdr3_aa: CASSLYPTSGQETQYF
cdr3_nt: TGTGCCAGCAGTTTATATCCGACTAGCGGCCAAGAGACCCAGTACTTC

v_call: TRBV10-3
j_call: TRBJ2-7
clone_size: -
d_call: TRBD2
cdr3_aa: CAISESMASGPYEQYF
cdr3_nt: TGTGCCATCAGTGAGTCGATGGCTAGCGGGCCCTACGAGCAGTACTTC

v_call: TRBV15
j_call: TRBJ1-2
clone_size: -
d_call: TRBD1
cdr3_aa: CATSRARSGQGLANYGYTF
cdr3_nt: TGTGCCACCAGCAGAGCACGCAGCGGACAGGGCCTAGCTAACTATGGCTACACCTTC

v_call: TRBV19
j_call: TRBJ2-1
clone_size: -
d_call: -
cdr3_aa: CASSIAGMPPPSSYNEQFF
cdr3_nt: TGTGCCAGTAGTATAGCAGGGATGCCCCCTCCAAGCTCCTACAATGAGCAGTTCTTC

v_call: TRBV12-3/TRBV12-4
j_call: TRBJ2-7
clone_size: -
d_call: -
cdr3_aa: CASSSNYEQYF
cdr3_nt: TGTGCCAGCAGTTCAAATTACGAGCAGTACTTC

v_call: TRBV11-3
j_call: TRBJ1-3
clone_size: -
d_call: -
cdr3_aa: CASSIRGGPGNTIYF
cdr3_nt: TGTGCCAGCAGCATTCGAGGAGGGCCCGGAAACACCATATATTTT